The 25 T cell receptor beta chains reported below all come from one sample, sequenced in a study of blood T cell repertoires in COVID-19. Using immunoSEQ multiplex PCR, the repertoire was profiled, and TCRdb retains in-frame clones only, with some absent. Here the sample spans under 250,000 clones, 92% being singletons. Sequenced material: peripheral blood. These receptors were obtained from a man in his sixties with COVID-19, enrolled during active disease.

The J gene is TRBJ2-5, the V gene TRBV2; 12 bases line up with TRBD2. In germline, CDR1 is SNHLY, CDR2 FYNNEI. V dropped 5 bases and J dropped 5; count of bases not matched to a gene: 3. The CDR3 spans 14 residues. CDR3 sequence reads: CASSRTSGRETQYF. CDR3 sequence (DNA): TGTGCCAGCAGTCGAACTAGCGGGAGGGAGACCCAGTACTTC.

V and J are TRBV9 and TRBJ1-3, with a weak D call TRBD1 (5 bases). V was cut by 6 bases and J by 4 bases, with 14 bases left in between. The CDR3 is made up of 14 amino acids. The germline gives CDR1 SGDLS, CDR2 YYNGEE. The CDR3 DNA is TGTGCCAGCAACCCCGGGGACTCCGGAAACACCATATATTTT. The encoded protein is CASNPGDSGNTIYF.

The chain uses TRBV28 and TRBJ2-4; 7 positions agree with TRBD1. V shed 6 bases, J shed 3 bases, and the junction held 5 bases outside the gene matches. There are 14 residues in the CDR3. The germline gives CDR1 MDHEN, CDR2 SYDVKM. The CDR3 sequence: CASSPGQYKNIQYF. CDR3 DNA: TGTGCCAGCAGCCCGGGACAGTACAAAAACATTCAGTACTTC.

The V gene is TRBV9, the J gene TRBJ2-7; TRBD2 matches 9 bases. This CDR3 contains 15 residues. CDR1 is SGDLS, CDR2 YYNGEE, per germline. With V trimmed by 0 bases and J by 3 bases, 4 bases remained unmatched. The CDR3 region is CASSVGLAANYEQYF. CDR3 DNA: TGTGCCAGCAGCGTAGGACTAGCGGCGAACTACGAGCAGTACTTC.

This clone was recorded once. CDR3 protein: CASSLGGTGMNTGELFF. The CDR3 DNA reads TGTGCCAGCAGCTTGGGAGGGACAGGCATGAACACCGGGGAGCTGTTTTTT. V gene TRBV7-9 combines with J gene TRBJ2-2; maybe TRBD1 (8 bases). V lost 3 bases and J lost 1, with 15 bases in between. Germline CDR1 reads SEHNR; CDR2 reads FQNEAQ (reference sequence). This CDR3 region has 17 residues.

This clone was picked up one time. This chain connects TRBV5-1 to TRBJ2-1, with a possible D match to TRBD1 (6 bases). CDR3 length: 14 amino acids. Looked up from germline, CDR1 is SGHRS and CDR2 is YFSETQ. With 4 bases removed from V and 9 bases from J, the gap between germline ends came to 17 bases. Here the CDR3 DNA reads TGCGCCAGCAGCCAAACCTACAGGGCGCCTGAGCAGTTCTTC. Protein product: CASSQTYRAPEQFF.

The chain uses TRBV28 and TRBJ2-7, with D tentatively TRBD2 (7 bases). V lost 5 bases to trimming and J lost 4 bases, with 18 bases between them. The CDR3 is made up of 15 amino acids. Germline assignment: CDR1 MDHEN and CDR2 SYDVKM. The chain's CDR3 is CASSRFGAGAYEQYF. The CDR3 DNA reads as TGTGCCAGCAGTCGGTTCGGGGCGGGGGCTTACGAGCAGTACTTC.

CDR3 sequence: CASSLRGGDNEKLFF. CDR3 sequence (DNA): TGCGCCAGCAGCTTGAGAGGCGGGGATAATGAAAAACTGTTTTTT. This chain uses TRBV5-1 with TRBJ1-4; no clear D. The germline gives CDR1 SGHRS, CDR2 YFSETQ. This CDR3 contains 15 residues. V lost 1 base and J 4 bases, leaving 11 bases between the germline ends.

The J gene is TRBJ2-1, the V gene TRBV28; 9 positions match TRBD2. The CDR3 covers 14 residues. V dropped 8 bases and J dropped 5; count of bases not matched to a gene: 7. The germline V gene has CDR1 MDHEN and CDR2 SYDVKM. This chain's CDR3 is CASGRLAENNEQFF. The CDR3 coding sequence is TGTGCCAGCGGTCGACTAGCGGAGAACAATGAGCAGTTCTTC. The full variable domain, completed using reference TRBV28 and TRBJ2-1, is DVKVTQSSRYLVKRTGEKVFLECVQDMDHENMFWYRQDPGLGLRLIYFSYDVKMKEKGDIPEGYSVSREKKERFSLILESASTNQTSMYLCASGRLAENNEQFFGPGTRLTVL.

CDR3 region: CASSVAGGRGDTQYF. The CDR3 DNA sequence: TGCGCCAGCAGTGTAGCGGGGGGCCGGGGAGATACGCAGTATTTT. The genes are TRBV10-2 and TRBJ2-3, with 10 nucleotides matching TRBD2. Trimming at V came to 4 bases and at J to 5 bases, leaving 6 bases not matched to a gene. The germline V gene has CDR1 WSHSY and CDR2 SAAADI. The length of the CDR3 is 15 residues.

This sequence joins TRBV15 and TRBJ2-4, with 9 bases lining up with TRBD1. Per the germline V gene, CDR1 is LNHNV and CDR2 is YYDKDF (reference sequence). V was pared by 4 bases and J by 4 bases, with 2 bases of the junction left unmatched. The CDR3 is made up of 14 amino acids. In DNA, the CDR3 is TGTGCCACCAGCACCGGACAGGGGAAAAACATTCAGTACTTC. As protein: CATSTGQGKNIQYF.

The chain employs TRBV5-4 and TRBJ1-1; 8 bases are a match to TRBD1. The CDR3 consists of 18 residues. V lost 5 bases to trimming and J lost 3 bases; unmatched junction nucleotides: 18. Germline CDR1 and CDR2: SGHNT and YYREEE (reference sequence). The CDR3 spells CASRPGGSGLSSDTEAFF. The DNA for the CDR3 is TGTGCCAGCAGACCAGGGGGCTCTGGGCTTAGTAGTGACACTGAAGCTTTCTTT.

The gene calls are TRBV4-2 and TRBJ1-1, with unresolved D. The germline V gene encodes CDR1 LGHNA and CDR2 YNFKEQ. With 4 bases removed from V and 4 bases from J, the gap between germline ends came to 10 bases. The CDR3 is 13 amino acids. CDR3 sequence (DNA): TGTGCCAGCAGCCCCAAGGCGGGCACTGAAGCTTTCTTT. This translates into CASSPKAGTEAFF.

The chain employs TRBV18 and TRBJ2-1; 9 bases are shared with TRBD1. This CDR3 is built from 15 residues. Germline trimming cut 3 bases from V and 2 bases from J; bases unmatched to any gene: 2. Looked up from germline, CDR1 is KGHSH and CDR2 is LQKENI. The CDR3 DNA reads TGTGCCAGCTCACCGGGACAGGGTACCTACAATGAGCAGTTCTTC. Protein: CASSPGQGTYNEQFF. Full variable domain (rest looked up from reference TRBV18 and TRBJ2-1): NAGVMQNPRHLVRRRGQEARLRCSPMKGHSHVYWYRQLPEEGLKFMVYLQKENIIDESGMPKERFSAEFPKEGPSILRIQQVVRGDSAAYFCASSPGQGTYNEQFFGPGTRLTVL.

This sequence joins TRBV6-2 or TRBV6-3 and TRBJ1-2; no reliable D call. Germline V gene data show CDR1 as MNHEY and CDR2 as SVGEGT. The germline V and J ends were trimmed by 3 bases and 2 bases, with 16 bases remaining between them. The CDR3 consists of 16 residues. In DNA, the CDR3 is TGTGCCAGCAGTTATCACGTCAGAGGCCAAAACTATGGCTACACCTTC. Its translation: CASSYHVRGQNYGYTF.

The chain is built from TRBV4-3 and TRBJ2-7; TRBD2 agrees at 9 bases. The CDR3 is 16 residues long. V trimming: 1 base; J trimming: 2 bases; junction bases outside the gene matches: 6. CDR1 and CDR2 (germline): LGHNA, YSLEER. CDR3 amino acids: CASSQALAGVTYEQYF. The DNA of the CDR3 is TGCGCCAGCAGCCAAGCCTTAGCGGGAGTAACCTACGAGCAGTACTTC.

The chain links TRBV18 to TRBJ1-1, with D uncertain. The CDR3 runs to 13 residues. The germline CDR1 and CDR2 sequences are KGHSH and LQKENI. The V end was cut by 3 bases, the J end by 2 bases, with 7 bases between. The CDR3 loop is CASSPTQNTEAFF. The CDR3 DNA sequence: TGTGCCAGCTCACCGACACAAAACACTGAAGCTTTCTTT.

The chain combines TRBV6-5 with TRBJ2-1; 14 nucleotides line up with TRBD2. CDR3 size: 15 residues. CDR1 and CDR2 (germline): MNHEY, SVGAGI. The V gene end was trimmed by 4 bases and the J gene end by 10 bases; junction bases not matched to a gene: 6. The CDR3 is CASSSGTSGSVEQFF. The DNA for the CDR3 is TGTGCCAGCAGTTCGGGGACTAGCGGGAGTGTGGAGCAGTTCTTC.

The chain carries TRBV5-5 and TRBJ1-6; D remains ambiguous. Germline loops: CDR1 SGHKS, CDR2 YYEKEE (reference sequence). The length of the CDR3 is 15 residues. Trimming stripped 2 bases from V and 6 bases from J, with 12 bases between. CDR3 sequence reads: CASSLLPTGNSPLHF. Here the CDR3 DNA reads TGTGCCAGCAGCTTACTCCCGACGGGTAATTCACCCCTCCACTTT.

CDR3 bases: TGTGCCTGGAGTGGCGGGGACAGGAGGACCCAGCATTTT. Its translation: CAWSGGDRRTQHF. The rearrangement uses TRBV30 and TRBJ1-5, with 8 bases matching TRBD1. V trimming: 1 base; J trimming: 11 bases; junction bases outside the gene matches: 7. Germline values: CDR1 GTSNPN, CDR2 SVGIG (reference sequence). The CDR3 runs 13 residues.

V is TRBV7-2 and J is TRBJ2-7, with 9 bases aligning to TRBD1. With 4 bases clipped from V and 5 bases from J, the junction kept 6 bases outside the gene matches. This CDR3 is 14 amino acids long. Germline V gene lookup returns CDR1 SGHTA and CDR2 FQGNSA. DNA of the CDR3: TGTGCCAGCAGCTATAGGACAGGGGTAAACGAGCAGTACTTC. Its protein product is CASSYRTGVNEQYF.

V and J are TRBV28 and TRBJ2-7, with 9 bases aligning to TRBD1. The ends lost 6 bases at V and 6 bases at J; junction bases unmatched: 9. CDR3 size: 14 residues. Looked up from germline, CDR1 is MDHEN and CDR2 is SYDVKM. CDR3 in DNA: TGTGCCAGCAGACTAACAGGGGGCTCGTCCGAGCAGTACTTC. Its protein product is CASRLTGGSSEQYF.

The rearrangement uses TRBV6-6 and TRBJ2-2; tentatively, D is TRBD2 (6 bases). Trimming took off 7 bases at V and 3 bases at J, with 15 bases between the two ends. Germline CDR1 reads MNHNY; CDR2 reads SVGAGI (reference sequence). The CDR3 has 15 residues. The CDR3 region is CASTPGGADTGELFF. The CDR3 DNA reads TGTGCCAGCACCCCCGGGGGAGCGGACACCGGGGAGCTGTTTTTT.

This rearrangement joins TRBV2 to TRBJ1-5; D is unclear. Germline V lookup: CDR1 SNHLY, CDR2 FYNNEI. V lost 2 bases to trimming and J lost 2 bases, with 7 bases between them. The CDR3 is 14 amino acids. The CDR3 reads CASSEFQGNQPQHF. The CDR3 nucleotides read TGTGCCAGCAGTGAATTCCAGGGCAATCAGCCCCAGCATTTT.

The rearrangement links TRBV5-5 to TRBJ2-1, with a possible D match to TRBD2 (5 bases). This CDR3 spans 16 amino acids. Germline CDR1 reads SGHKS; CDR2 reads YYEKEE (reference sequence). Deletions cut 0 bases from V and 6 bases from J, with 16 bases between. The CDR3 region has the DNA TGTGCCAGCAGCTTGGCCCCTGGGCCTGGAGGCAATGAGCAGTTCTTC. It encodes CASSLAPGPGGNEQFF.